This TCR beta chain was identified during a study of blood T cell repertoires in COVID-19. Across the whole study: In each case, the material was cDNA or gDNA derived from T cells, B-cell-depleted T cells, or PBMCs.

The CDR3 contains 16 residues. The J segment lost 0 bases and the V segment lost 4 bases, leaving 5 bases of the junction unmatched. Per the germline V gene, CDR1 is SGDLS and CDR2 is YYNGEE. Assay used: immunoSEQ multiplex PCR; TCRdb lists only in-frame clones, some missing. The repertoire includes some 250,000 clones, about 89% of them detected once, and 8.8% sits in the top ten. Those who participated ranged in age from 18 to 89 years and resided in about two dozen US areas. Two consecutive negative NP/OP PCR tests, clearance, or resolved symptoms defined Cohort 3 recovery. The sequence was obtained from a man aged 35-49 years who had recovered from COVID-19. The chain recombines TRBV9 with TRBJ2-2; TRBD2 agrees at 8 bases. The specimen was PBMCs or T cells enriched from blood (not recorded which). The CDR3 DNA follows: TGTGCCAGCAGCAGCGGGGGAACTACGAACACCGGGGAGCTGTTTTTT. Amino acids: CASSSGGTTNTGELFF.